Sequencing of this T cell receptor beta chain was carried out in a study of T-cell reconstitution after alpha-beta-depleted transplantation in children. Study-level points and caveats: The study reportedly traced alpha-beta T cells about two months after transplant to several hundred expanded graft clones. Newly produced T cells mostly provided counts and TCRbeta diversity after one year, as hyperexpanded clones declined.

Trimming at V came to 4 bases and at J to 7 bases, leaving 14 bases not matched to a gene. CDR1 and CDR2 from the germline V gene are MNHEY and SVGEGT. The length of the CDR3 is 18 residues. A TCRbeta library incorporating unique molecular identifiers was prepared. TCRdb reprocessed the PCR reads with MiXCR, giving one entry per CDR3 protein. Among some 460,000 distinct CDR3 sequences, around 15% were seen once, and the ten largest hold 25% to 30%. Turning to this clonotype: The antigen is not known.

The sequencing here drew on PBMCs, mostly from graft donor cells, taken 360 days after TCRalphabeta/CD19-depleted stem cell transplant. This TCR was recovered from a boy less than two years old who had a stem cell transplant for Wiskott-Aldrich syndrome, so the T cells may come from the graft donor. V is TRBV6-2 or TRBV6-3 and J is TRBJ2-1; 12 bases are shared with TRBD2. The CDR3: CASSFRNRLAGVGNEQFF. DNA of the CDR3: TGTGCCAGCAGTTTCAGGAACAGACTAGCGGGAGTTGGGAATGAGCAGTTCTTC.